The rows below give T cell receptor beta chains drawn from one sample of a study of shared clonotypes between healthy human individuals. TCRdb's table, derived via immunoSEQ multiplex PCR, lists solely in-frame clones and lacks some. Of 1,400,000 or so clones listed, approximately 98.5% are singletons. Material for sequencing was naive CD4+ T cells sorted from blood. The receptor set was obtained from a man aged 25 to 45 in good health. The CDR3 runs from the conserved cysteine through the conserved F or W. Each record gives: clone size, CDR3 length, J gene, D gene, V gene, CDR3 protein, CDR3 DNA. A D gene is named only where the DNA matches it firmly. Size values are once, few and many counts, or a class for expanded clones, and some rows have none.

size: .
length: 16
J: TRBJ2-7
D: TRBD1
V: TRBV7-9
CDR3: CASSLTSDRTRSEQYF
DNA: TGTGCCAGCAGCTTAACGTCGGACAGGACCCGCTCCGAGCAGTACTTC

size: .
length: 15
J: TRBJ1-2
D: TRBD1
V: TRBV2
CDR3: CASGTGDGGNYGYTF
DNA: TGTGCCAGCGGGACAGGGGATGGGGGTAACTATGGCTACACCTTC

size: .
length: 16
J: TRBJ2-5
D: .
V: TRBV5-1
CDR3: CASSLGAGTRQETQYF
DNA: TGCGCCAGCAGCTTGGGGGCGGGGACACGACAAGAGACCCAGTACTTC

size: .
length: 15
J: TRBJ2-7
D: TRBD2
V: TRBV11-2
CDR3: CASSLGLAGIYEQYF
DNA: TGTGCCAGCAGCTTGGGACTAGCGGGAATCTACGAGCAGTACTTC

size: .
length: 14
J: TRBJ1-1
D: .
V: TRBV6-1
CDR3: CASSELQGNTEAFF
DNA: TGTGCCAGCAGTGAATTACAGGGGAACACTGAAGCTTTCTTT

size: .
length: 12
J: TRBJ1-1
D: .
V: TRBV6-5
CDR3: CASSYANTEAFF
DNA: TGTGCCAGCAGTTACGCGAACACTGAAGCTTTCTTT

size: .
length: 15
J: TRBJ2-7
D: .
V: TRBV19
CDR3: CASRTQWRGGHEQYF
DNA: TGTGCCAGTAGAACTCAATGGAGAGGGGGACACGAGCAGTACTTC

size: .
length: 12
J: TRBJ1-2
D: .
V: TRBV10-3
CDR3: CAIGRDNYGYTF
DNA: TGTGCCATCGGTCGTGATAACTATGGCTACACCTTC

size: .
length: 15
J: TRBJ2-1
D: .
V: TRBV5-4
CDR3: CASSSRDSRYNEQFF
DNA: TGTGCCAGCAGCTCTCGGGACTCGCGTTACAATGAGCAGTTCTTC

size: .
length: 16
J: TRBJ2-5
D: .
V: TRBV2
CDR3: CASSPENGRWGETQYF
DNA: TGTGCCAGCAGTCCGGAAAACGGGAGATGGGGAGAGACCCAGTACTTC

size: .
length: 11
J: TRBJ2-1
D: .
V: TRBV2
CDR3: CASSELWEEFF
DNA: TGTGCCAGCAGTGAACTTTGGGAGGAGTTCTTC

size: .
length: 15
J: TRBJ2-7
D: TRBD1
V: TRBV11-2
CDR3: CASTEGQGWAYEQYF
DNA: TGTGCCAGCACCGAAGGACAGGGTTGGGCCTACGAGCAGTACTTC

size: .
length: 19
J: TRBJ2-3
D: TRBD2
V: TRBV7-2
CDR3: CASSPLGLAGGLGTDTQYF
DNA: TGTGCCAGCAGCCCCCTGGGACTAGCGGGAGGGCTTGGCACAGATACGCAGTATTTT

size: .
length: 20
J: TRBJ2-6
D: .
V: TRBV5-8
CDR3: CASSSAWGRQGSSGANVLTF
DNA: TGTGCCAGCAGCTCCGCTTGGGGCAGGCAGGGGTCCTCTGGGGCCAACGTCCTGACTTTC

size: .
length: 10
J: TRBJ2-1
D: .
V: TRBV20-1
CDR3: CSARWDEQFF
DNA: TGCAGTGCTAGGTGGGATGAGCAGTTCTTC

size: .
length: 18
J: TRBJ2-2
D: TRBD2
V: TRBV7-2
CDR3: CASSFYMGGLAGSRELFF
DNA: TGTGCCAGCAGCTTCTACATGGGGGGACTAGCGGGGAGTCGGGAGCTGTTTTTT

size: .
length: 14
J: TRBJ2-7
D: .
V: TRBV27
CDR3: CASSRRLGSYEQYF
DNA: TGTGCCAGCAGCAGACGACTGGGCTCCTACGAGCAGTACTTC

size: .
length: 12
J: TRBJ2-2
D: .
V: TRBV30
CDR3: CAWSHGTGELFF
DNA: TGTGCCTGGAGTCATGGCACCGGGGAGCTGTTTTTT

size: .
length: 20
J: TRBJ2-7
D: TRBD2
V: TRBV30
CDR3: CAARSGRRLAGEGRAYEQYF
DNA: TGTGCTGCTAGAAGCGGACGGAGACTAGCGGGAGAAGGTAGGGCCTACGAGCAGTACTTC

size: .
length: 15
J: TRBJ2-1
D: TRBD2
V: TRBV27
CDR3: CASRALAGDYNEQFF
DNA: TGTGCCAGCAGGGCGTTAGCGGGGGACTACAATGAGCAGTTCTTC

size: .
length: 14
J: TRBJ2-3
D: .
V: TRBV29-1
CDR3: CSVDKPPNTDTQYF
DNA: TGCAGCGTTGACAAACCTCCGAACACAGATACGCAGTATTTT

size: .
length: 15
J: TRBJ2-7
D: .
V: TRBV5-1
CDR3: CASSLAPGGIDEQYF
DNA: TGCGCCAGCAGCTTGGCCCCCGGCGGGATCGACGAGCAGTACTTC

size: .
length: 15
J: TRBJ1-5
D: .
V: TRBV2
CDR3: CASSVTGNSNQPQHF
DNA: TGTGCCAGCAGCGTGACTGGGAATAGCAATCAGCCCCAGCATTTT

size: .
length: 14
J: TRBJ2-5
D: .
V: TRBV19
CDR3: CASSIEQGRETQYF
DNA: TGTGCCAGTAGTATAGAACAGGGACGGGAGACCCAGTACTTC

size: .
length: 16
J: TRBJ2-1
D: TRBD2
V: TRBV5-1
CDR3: CASSRNGLAGLDEQFF
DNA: TGCGCCAGCAGTCGGAACGGACTAGCGGGACTCGATGAGCAGTTCTTC

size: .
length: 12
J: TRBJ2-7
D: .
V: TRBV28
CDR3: CASTNENYEQYF
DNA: TGTGCCAGCACCAACGAAAATTACGAGCAGTACTTC

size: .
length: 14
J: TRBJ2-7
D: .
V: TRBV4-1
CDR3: CASSLTGTFYEQYF
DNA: TGCGCCAGCAGCCTCACCGGGACCTTTTACGAGCAGTACTTC

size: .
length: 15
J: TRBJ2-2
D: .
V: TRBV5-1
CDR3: CASSAGLLGYGELFF
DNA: TGCGCCAGCAGCGCGGGACTCCTCGGGTACGGGGAGCTGTTTTTT

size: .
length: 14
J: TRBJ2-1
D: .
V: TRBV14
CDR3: CASSQWPAYNEQFF
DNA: TGTGCCAGCAGCCAATGGCCGGCCTACAATGAGCAGTTCTTC

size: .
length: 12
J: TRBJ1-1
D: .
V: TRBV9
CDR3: CASSDGGLQAFF
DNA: TGTGCCAGCAGCGATGGGGGTCTTCAAGCTTTCTTT

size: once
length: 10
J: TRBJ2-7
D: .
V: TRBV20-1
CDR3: CSASQSKQYF
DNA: TGCAGTGCTAGCCAGAGTAAGCAGTACTTC

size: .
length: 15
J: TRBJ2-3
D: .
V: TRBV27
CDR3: CASSSSQGSTDTQYF
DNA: TGTGCCAGCAGTTCTAGCCAGGGATCGACGGATACGCAGTATTTT

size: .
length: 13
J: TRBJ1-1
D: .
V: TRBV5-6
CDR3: CASSTQGISEAFF
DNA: TGTGCCAGCAGCACTCAGGGAATCTCTGAAGCTTTCTTT

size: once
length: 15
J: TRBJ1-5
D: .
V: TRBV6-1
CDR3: CASSEADGGYQPQHF
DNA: TGTGCCAGCAGTGAAGCAGATGGGGGTTATCAGCCCCAGCATTTT

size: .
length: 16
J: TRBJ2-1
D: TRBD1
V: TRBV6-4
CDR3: CASRGEGTGRNNEQFF
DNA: TGTGCCAGCAGGGGAGAGGGGACAGGCCGTAACAATGAGCAGTTCTTC

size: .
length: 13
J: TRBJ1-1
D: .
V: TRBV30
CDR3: CAWSVGRVGRAFF
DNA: TGTGCCTGGAGTGTAGGTAGGGTGGGGCGAGCTTTCTTT

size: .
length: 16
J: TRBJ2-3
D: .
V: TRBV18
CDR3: CASSPAVTSQADTQYF
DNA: TGTGCCAGCTCACCGGCAGTGACTAGTCAGGCAGATACGCAGTATTTT

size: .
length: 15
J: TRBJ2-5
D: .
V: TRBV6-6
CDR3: CASSYSKTLRETQYF
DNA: TGTGCCAGCAGTTACTCGAAAACCCTGCGGGAGACCCAGTACTTC

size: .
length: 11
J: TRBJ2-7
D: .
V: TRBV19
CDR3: CATKERFEQYF
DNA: TGTGCCACCAAGGAACGTTTCGAGCAGTACTTC

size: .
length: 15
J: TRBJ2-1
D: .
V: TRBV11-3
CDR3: CASSLDLYVGGEQFF
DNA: TGTGCCAGCAGCTTAGATCTATATGTAGGGGGTGAGCAGTTCTTC

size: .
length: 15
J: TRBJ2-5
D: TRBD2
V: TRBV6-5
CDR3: CASSYLAREGETQYF
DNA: TGTGCCAGCAGTTACTTGGCGAGGGAGGGAGAGACCCAGTACTTC

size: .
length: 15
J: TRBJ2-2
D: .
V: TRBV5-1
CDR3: CASSLDGRGTGELFF
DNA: TGCGCCAGCAGCTTGGACGGGAGAGGCACCGGGGAGCTGTTTTTT

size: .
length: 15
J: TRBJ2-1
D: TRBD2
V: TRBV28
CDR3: CASSPSGGSYNEQFF
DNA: TGTGCCAGCAGTCCTAGCGGGGGCTCCTACAATGAGCAGTTCTTC

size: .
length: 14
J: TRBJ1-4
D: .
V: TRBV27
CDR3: CASSAGAHNEKLFF
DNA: TGTGCCAGCAGCGCAGGGGCCCATAATGAAAAACTGTTTTTT

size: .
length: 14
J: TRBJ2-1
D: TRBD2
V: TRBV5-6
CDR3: CASSRLELASEQFF
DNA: TGTGCCAGCAGCCGACTCGAACTAGCGTCGGAGCAGTTCTTC

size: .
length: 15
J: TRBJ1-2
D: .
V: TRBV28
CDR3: CASSPGTRANYGYTF
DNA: TGTGCCAGCAGTCCCGGGACACGGGCTAACTATGGCTACACCTTC

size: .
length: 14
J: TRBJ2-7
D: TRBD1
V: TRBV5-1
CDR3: CASSLGTGTYEQYF
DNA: TGCGCCAGCAGCTTGGGGACAGGTACCTACGAGCAGTACTTC

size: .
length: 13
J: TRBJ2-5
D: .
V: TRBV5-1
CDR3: CASSFKVRETQYF
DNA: TGCGCCAGCAGCTTTAAGGTGAGAGAGACCCAGTACTTC

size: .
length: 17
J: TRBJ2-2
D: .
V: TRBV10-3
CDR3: CAIGKVFSGANTGELFF
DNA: TGTGCCATCGGGAAGGTTTTTAGCGGAGCGAACACCGGGGAGCTGTTTTTT

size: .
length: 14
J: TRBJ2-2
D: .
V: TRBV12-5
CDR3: CASGLSGAGGELFF
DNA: TGTGCTAGTGGTTTATCCGGGGCCGGCGGGGAGCTGTTTTTT

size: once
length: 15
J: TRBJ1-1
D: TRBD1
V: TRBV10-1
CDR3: CASSEYRGRNTEAFF
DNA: TGCGCCAGCAGTGAATACAGGGGTAGAAACACTGAAGCTTTCTTT

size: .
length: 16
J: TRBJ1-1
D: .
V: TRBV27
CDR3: CASSPSRPGWGTEAFF
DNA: TGTGCCAGCAGTCCCAGCCGCCCGGGGTGGGGAACTGAAGCTTTCTTT